This T cell receptor beta chain was sequenced in a study of blood T cell repertoires in COVID-19. Study-wide background: The United States, Italy and Spain were the sources of the acute and convalescent COVID-19 samples.

Produced via immunoSEQ multiplex PCR; TCRdb's table is partial and in-frame only. The sample consists of approximately 170,000 clones, around 85% of them appearing once. Germline lookup yields CDR1 MNHEY and CDR2 SVGAGI. J gave up 2 bases and V 4 bases, and 5 bases lay outside the gene matches. The CDR3 has 14 amino acids. The chain is built from TRBV6-5 and TRBJ2-7, with 7 bases matching TRBD1. This receptor was identified in a man aged 25-45 years with acute or convalescent COVID-19. The specimen was peripheral blood. The CDR3 bases are TGTGCCAGCAGTTGGAGACAGGGCCCCTACGAGCAGTACTTC. Its protein product is CASSWRQGPYEQYF.